Below, 28 T cell receptor beta chains from the same sample are listed, as sequenced in a study of human T cells and chemical hapten exposure. Each CDR3 protein gets one entry after TCRdb re-called the RACE reads with MiXCR. The sample carries 25,000 to 35,000 distinct CDR3 sequences, more than 5% recorded once. Documented time point: patch test 3, about 24 weeks after DPC sensitization. Treatment in this sample: therapeutic diphenylcyclopropenone sensitization with weekly scalp DPC. Sequencing used whole blood, obtained in connection with sensitization to the hapten diphenylcyclopropenone (DPC). The receptors come from a man aged 25-45 years with alopecia areata. Some clones in this sample may be carry-over from other donors' samples.

This clonotype appeared a few times. The genes are TRBV2 and TRBJ2-7; TRBD1 aligns across 7 bases. The CDR3 contains 13 residues. The germline V gene has CDR1 SNHLY and CDR2 FYNNEI. V shed 7 bases, J shed 1 base, and the junction held 4 bases outside the gene matches. The CDR3 DNA reads TGTGCCAGCATGAGGGACAGTTCCTACGAGCAGTACTTC. This encodes CASMRDSSYEQYF.

This clonotype counts as medium-sized. This chain uses TRBV7-6 with TRBJ2-1; possible D gene TRBD1, 6 bases. Germline V gives CDR1 SGHVS, CDR2 FNYEAQ. The CDR3 covers 15 residues. V lost 1 base to trimming and J lost 9 bases, with 16 bases between them. The CDR3 nucleotides read TGTGCCAGCAGCTTAGATGTTGGTGGGGGCGGTGAGCAGTTCTTC. Translated: CASSLDVGGGGEQFF. Full variable domain (missing parts from reference TRBV7-6 and TRBJ2-1): GAGVSQSPRYKVTKRGQDVALRCDPISGHVSLYWYRQALGQGPEFLTYFNYEAQQDKSGLPNDRFSAERPEGSISTLTIQRTEQRDSAMYRCASSLDVGGGGEQFFGPGTRLTVL.

This clonotype was counted ten times or more. The CDR3 coding sequence is TGTGCCAGCCGAGATGCACTAGCCAAAAACATTCAGTACTTC. This translates into CASRDALAKNIQYF. The gene calls are TRBV2 and TRBJ2-4; D call uncertain. CDR3 size: 14 residues. CDR1 SNHLY and CDR2 FYNNEI come from the germline V gene. Trimming took 8 bases from V and 0 from J, leaving 11 bases between them.

Ten or more counts support this clonotype. The chain couples TRBV7-2 to TRBJ1-3, with D unclear. There are 12 residues in the CDR3. Trimming removed 2 bases from V and 6 bases from J, with 5 bases in between. From germline, CDR1 is SGHTA and CDR2 FQGNSA. The CDR3 sequence is CASSLTLNTIYF. The CDR3, as DNA: TGTGCCAGCAGCTTAACGCTAAACACCATATATTTT.

This clonotype was detected many times. The chain carries TRBV4-2 and TRBJ2-1; TRBD2 is a possible D gene (6 bases). This CDR3 contains 15 residues. V lost 0 bases, J lost 4 bases, and 10 bases lay in between. Germline V CDR1 and CDR2: LGHNA, YNFKEQ. The chain's CDR3 is CASSQEGGGYNEQFF. The CDR3 DNA is TGTGCCAGCAGCCAAGAGGGAGGAGGTTACAATGAGCAGTTCTTC.

This clonotype was detected ten times or more. This chain links TRBV7-9 with TRBJ2-7, with 10 bases lining up with TRBD1. The J segment lost 9 bases and the V segment lost 8 bases, leaving 7 bases of the junction unmatched. Per the germline V gene, CDR1 is SEHNR and CDR2 is FQNEAQ (reference sequence). The CDR3 runs 12 residues. The CDR3 nucleotides are TGTGCCAGCGGGACAGGGGACCTACGGCAGTACTTC. Its protein product is CASGTGDLRQYF. Full variable domain (outside the CDR3, taken from reference TRBV7-9 and TRBJ2-7): DTGVSQNPRHKITKRGQNVTFRCDPISEHNRLYWYRQTLGQGPEFLTYFQNEAQLEKSRLLSDRFSAERPKGSFSTLEIQRTEQGDSAMYLCASGTGDLRQYFGPGTRLTVT.

This clonotype was picked up a small number of times. This chain joins TRBV9 and TRBJ2-1; maybe TRBD1 (5 bases). The CDR3 loop spans 16 amino acids. The V end was cut by 3 bases, the J end by 5 bases, with 18 bases between. Germline V gene lookup returns CDR1 SGDLS and CDR2 YYNGEE. CDR3 nucleotides: TGTGCCAGCAGCGGAGGCTCTAGGCAGGGCCACAATGAGCAGTTCTTC. The encoded protein is CASSGGSRQGHNEQFF.

For this clonotype: A much larger clone lies one base from this, so it may be a read error. The missing conserved phenylalanine or tryptophan at the end of this CDR3 makes a read error likely. J is TRBJ1-1 and V is TRBV29-1; D gene uncertain. This CDR3 comprises 11 residues. Looked up from germline, CDR1 is SQVTM and CDR2 is ANQGSEA. Trimming stripped 4 bases from V and 5 bases from J, with 8 bases between. In DNA form, the CDR3 reads TGCAGCGTTGGTACAGTTACTGAAGCTTTCTCT. Protein sequence: CSVGTVTEAFS.

This clonotype was observed many times. V gene TRBV9 combines with J gene TRBJ1-2; D remains ambiguous. This CDR3 is 11 amino acids long. Trimming shortened V by 4 bases and J by 10 bases, and 11 bases separated the two germline ends. Germline lookup yields CDR1 SGDLS and CDR2 YYNGEE. CDR3 sequence: CASSTGSLYTF. Written as DNA, the CDR3 is TGTGCCAGCAGCACGGGATCTCTCTACACCTTC. Full variable domain (outside the CDR3, taken from reference TRBV9 and TRBJ1-2): DSGVTQTPKHLITATGQRVTLRCSPRSGDLSVYWYQQSLDQGLQFLIQYYNGEERAKGNILERFSAQQFPDLHSELNLSSLELGDSALYFCASSTGSLYTFGSGTRLTVV.

This clonotype has ten or more counts. The gene calls are TRBV6-2 or TRBV6-3 and TRBJ2-3, with 11 bases identical to TRBD2. Germline V CDR1 and CDR2: MNHEY, SVGEGT. This CDR3 contains 17 residues. V gave up 0 bases and J gave up 2 bases; unmatched junction bases: 4. The CDR3 protein is CASSYSGTSGNTDTQYF. The CDR3, as DNA: TGTGCCAGCAGTTACTCCGGGACTAGCGGAAACACAGATACGCAGTATTTT.

V gene TRBV4-1 combines with J gene TRBJ1-1; D gene uncertain. Germline CDR1 and CDR2: MGHRA and YSYEKL. This CDR3 contains 14 residues. Trimming removed 4 bases at V and 7 bases at J, with 16 bases between. The CDR3 loop is CASSPRWRDDEAFF. The CDR3 DNA follows: TGCGCCAGCAGCCCAAGATGGAGGGATGATGAAGCTTTCTTT.

V gene TRBV10-3 combines with J gene TRBJ2-7, with D tentatively TRBD1 (6 bases). This CDR3 is 15 amino acids long. Trimming took 3 bases from V and 5 from J, leaving 17 bases between them. Germline CDR1 is ENHRY and CDR2 is SYGVKD. The CDR3: CAISDRTEVSNEQYF. CDR3 DNA sequence: TGTGCCATCAGTGATCGGACAGAGGTTTCCAACGAGCAGTACTTC.

The table lists this clonotype with many counts. The chain uses TRBV28 and TRBJ2-4; no reliable D call. CDR1 is MDHEN and CDR2 is SYDVKM in the germline V gene. Trimming stripped 6 bases from V and 7 bases from J, with 16 bases between. This CDR3 contains 14 residues. The DNA of the CDR3 is TGTGCCAGCAGCCTGAGTTCCACCGGGAACATTCAGTACTTC. It codes for CASSLSSTGNIQYF.

This clonotype was counted at least ten times. The chain combines TRBV6-1 with TRBJ1-2; TRBD1 is a possible D gene (6 bases). Germline lookup yields CDR1 MNHNS and CDR2 SASEGT. The CDR3 has 15 amino acids. The germline V and J ends were trimmed by 5 bases and 6 bases, with 19 bases remaining between them. CDR3 loop: CASSHSPLNRDGYTF. In DNA form, the CDR3 reads TGTGCCAGCAGTCATTCTCCTTTGAACAGGGATGGCTACACCTTC.

The sample holds many counts of this clonotype. This chain uses TRBV12-3 or TRBV12-4 with TRBJ2-3; tentatively, D is TRBD1 or TRBD2 (7 bases each). This CDR3 is 17 amino acids long. Trimming removed 2 bases at V and 4 bases at J, with 19 bases between. CDR3 nucleotides: TGTGCCAGCAGTTTAAGGGGCGGGGACAGCGGGGCAGATACGCAGTATTTT. Translating it yields CASSLRGGDSGADTQYF.

This clonotype was recorded a few times. This sequence joins TRBV12-3 or TRBV12-4 and TRBJ2-5, with 7 bases matching TRBD1. CDR3 length: 13 residues. The ends lost 4 bases at V and 7 bases at J; junction bases unmatched: 6. CDR3 sequence (DNA): TGTGCCAGCAGTTCCGGGACAGAGAGGACCCAGTACTTC. Its translation: CASSSGTERTQYF.

In this sample, this clonotype turned up many times. The V call is TRBV4-3, the J call TRBJ2-2; possibly TRBD1 for D (6 bases). The V gene's germline CDR1 is LGHNA and CDR2 YSLEER. V lost 4 bases and J lost 9, with 12 bases in between. The CDR3 loop spans 13 amino acids. The CDR3 bases are TGCGCCAGCAGCCCCCACAGGGAAAGGGAGCTGTTTTTT. Translating it yields CASSPHRERELFF.

This clonotype was recorded many times. The chain combines TRBV18 with TRBJ2-3, with D hard to call. This CDR3 region has 13 residues. Per germline, CDR1 KGHSH and CDR2 LQKENI. V was pared by 2 bases and J by 5 bases, with 8 bases between. The CDR3 is CASSPGMEDTQYF. The CDR3 nucleotides read TGTGCCAGCTCACCAGGAATGGAAGATACGCAGTATTTT.

This clonotype was seen repeatedly, ten times or more. The gene calls are TRBV20-1 and TRBJ1-2; no definite D call. V dropped 5 bases and J dropped 0 bases, with 13 bases sitting between them. CDR3 length equals 14 residues. Germline assignment: CDR1 DFQATT and CDR2 SNEGSKA (reference sequence). The CDR3 region has the DNA TGCAGTGCTGACAAGACATATACTAACTATGGCTACACCTTC. Translating gives CSADKTYTNYGYTF.

This clonotype was seen repeatedly, ten times or more. J is TRBJ2-5 and V is TRBV11-2; D possibly uses TRBD1 or TRBD2 (5 bases each). The CDR3 has 15 residues. Germline V gives CDR1 SGHAT, CDR2 FQNNGV. Trimming cost V 5 bases and J 1 base, with 14 bases left between them. CDR3 nucleotides: TGTGCCAGCAGCCATAAAGGGGACGGCCAAGAGACCCAGTACTTC. Residues: CASSHKGDGQETQYF. Full variable domain (remainder filled in from reference TRBV11-2 and TRBJ2-5): EAGVAQSPRYKIIEKRQSVAFWCNPISGHATLYWYQQILGQGPKLLIQFQNNGVVDDSQLPKDRFSAERLKGVDSTLKIQPAKLEDSAVYLCASSHKGDGQETQYFGPGTRLLVL.

As regards this clonotype: Since a much larger clone is just one base distant, this may be a read error. DNA of the CDR3: TGTGCCAGCACCCTAGGGACAGGGGGCAGGTACGAGCAGTACTTC. Translation gives CASTLGTGGRYEQYF. The chain employs TRBV7-2 and TRBJ2-7; TRBD1 agrees at 12 bases. This CDR3 has 15 amino acids. Germline V gene lookup returns CDR1 SGHTA and CDR2 FQGNSA. After removal of 7 bases from V and 4 bases from J, the junction contained 8 bases not matched to a gene.

This clonotype was counted many times. The rearrangement joins TRBV12-3 or TRBV12-4 to TRBJ1-1; no clear D. This CDR3 has 12 residues. V was shortened by 3 bases and J by 4 bases, with 6 bases between the two germline ends. CDR3 loop: CASSLAVTEAFF. CDR3 DNA sequence: TGTGCCAGCAGTTTGGCGGTCACTGAAGCTTTCTTT.

The sample holds many counts of this clonotype. V is TRBV27 and J is TRBJ2-3; no reliable D call. CDR3 size: 12 residues. From germline, CDR1 is MNHEY and CDR2 SMNVEV (reference sequence). V lost 3 bases and J 5 bases, leaving 6 bases between the germline ends. The CDR3 DNA reads TGTGCCAGCAGTTTGGATCAAGATACGCAGTATTTT. Its translation is CASSLDQDTQYF.

In its sample, this clonotype was seen many times. This chain connects TRBV4-1 to TRBJ2-1, with D possibly matching TRBD2 (6 bases). CDR3 length: 19 residues. Trimming removed 0 bases from V and 1 base from J, with 19 bases in between. Germline V gives CDR1 MGHRA, CDR2 YSYEKL. The CDR3 loop is CASSQDLLGARESYNEQFF. The CDR3, as DNA: TGCGCCAGCAGCCAAGATCTCCTGGGAGCGCGGGAATCCTACAATGAGCAGTTCTTC.

This clonotype has a count of ten or more. This chain joins TRBV10-3 and TRBJ2-3; TRBD1 matches 8 bases. From germline, CDR1 is ENHRY and CDR2 SYGVKD. This CDR3 has 14 residues. Unmatched junction bases numbered 5, after V lost 4 bases and J lost 5 bases. The CDR3 DNA is TGTGCCATCAGTGGTTCAGGGGGCAAAGATACGCAGTATTTT. Amino acids: CAISGSGGKDTQYF.

This clonotype was seen at least ten times. The chain has TRBV6-5 and TRBJ1-2, with 11 bases fitting TRBD1. V gave up 4 bases and J gave up 6 bases; unmatched junction bases: 10. The CDR3 runs to 16 residues. Germline CDR1 MNHEY, CDR2 SVGAGI. The CDR3 reads CASSWGQGVIVDGYTF. In DNA, the CDR3 is TGTGCCAGCAGTTGGGGACAGGGGGTGATCGTTGATGGCTACACCTTC.

This clonotype was picked up a small number of times. The chain is built from TRBV2 and TRBJ2-3; 14 bases align to TRBD2. The CDR3 spans 16 residues. Per germline, CDR1 SNHLY and CDR2 FYNNEI. V shed 5 bases, J shed 6 bases, and the junction held 7 bases outside the gene matches. CDR3: CASSFGLAGGRDTQYF. The CDR3 DNA sequence: TGTGCCAGCAGTTTCGGACTAGCGGGAGGCAGGGATACGCAGTATTTT.

This clonotype has ten or more counts. The chain uses TRBV11-1 and TRBJ2-3, with 9 bases identical to TRBD2. The length of the CDR3 is 15 residues. CDR1 and CDR2 from the germline V gene are SGHAT and FQDESV (reference sequence). Trimming cost V 5 bases and J 9 bases; bases outside gene matches: 12. This CDR3 reads CASSHAGTSPVTQYF. CDR3 in DNA: TGTGCCAGCAGCCATGCCGGGACTAGCCCTGTGACGCAGTATTTT.